This T cell receptor beta chain was identified in a study of graft-versus-host responses after intestinal transplantation. Clones were read by immunoSEQ multiplex PCR, and TCRdb kept only the in-frame ones, dropping some. The sample records tens of thousands of clones, roughly nine tenths being singletons. Remarks on this clone: What it binds is not known.

The CDR3 loop spans 16 amino acids. Germline V gene lookup returns CDR1 SGDLS and CDR2 YYNGEE. V trimming: 2 bases; J trimming: 4 bases; junction bases outside the gene matches: 11. The chain uses TRBV9 and TRBJ1-2; 7 nucleotides agree with TRBD1. The source was unstimulated CD4+ T cells sorted from spleen or lymph node cells, collected before intestinal transplant. This clonotype was sampled from a human donor who received an intestinal transplant. The CDR3 is CASSVNRDRRSYGYTF. The DNA of the CDR3 is TGTGCCAGCAGCGTCAACCGGGACAGAAGATCCTATGGCTACACCTTC.